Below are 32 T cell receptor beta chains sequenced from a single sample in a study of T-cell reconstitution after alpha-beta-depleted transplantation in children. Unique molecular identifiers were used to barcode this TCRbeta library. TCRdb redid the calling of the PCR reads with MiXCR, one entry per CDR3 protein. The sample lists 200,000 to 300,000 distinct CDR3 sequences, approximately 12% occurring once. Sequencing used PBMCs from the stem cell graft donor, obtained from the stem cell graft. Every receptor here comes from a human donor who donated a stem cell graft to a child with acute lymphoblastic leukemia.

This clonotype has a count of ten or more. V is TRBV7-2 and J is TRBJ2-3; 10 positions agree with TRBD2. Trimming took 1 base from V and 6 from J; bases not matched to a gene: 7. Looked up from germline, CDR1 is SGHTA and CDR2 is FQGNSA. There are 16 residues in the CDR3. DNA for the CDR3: TGTGCCAGCAGCTTAGGGGCTAGCGGGAGATCTGATACGCAGTATTTT. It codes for CASSLGASGRSDTQYF.

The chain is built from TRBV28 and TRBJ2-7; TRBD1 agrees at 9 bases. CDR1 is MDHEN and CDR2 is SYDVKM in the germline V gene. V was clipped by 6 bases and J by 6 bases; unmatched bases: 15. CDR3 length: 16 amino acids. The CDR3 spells CASRRFSGTGLGEQYF. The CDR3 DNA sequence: TGTGCCAGCAGACGTTTTTCCGGGACAGGGTTAGGCGAGCAGTACTTC.

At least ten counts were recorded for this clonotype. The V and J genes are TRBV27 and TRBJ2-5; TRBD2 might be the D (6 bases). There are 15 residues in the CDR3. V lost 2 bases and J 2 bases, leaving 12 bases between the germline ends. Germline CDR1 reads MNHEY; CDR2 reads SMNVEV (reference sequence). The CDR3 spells CASSLAGLGQETQYF. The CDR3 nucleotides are TGTGCCAGCAGTTTAGCGGGGTTGGGACAAGAGACCCAGTACTTC.

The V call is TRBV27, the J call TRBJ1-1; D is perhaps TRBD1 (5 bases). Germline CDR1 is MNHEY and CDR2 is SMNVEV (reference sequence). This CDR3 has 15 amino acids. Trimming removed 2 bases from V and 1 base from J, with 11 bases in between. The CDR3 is CASSLGDRANTEAFF. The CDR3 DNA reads TGTGCCAGCAGTTTAGGGGACCGCGCGAACACTGAAGCTTTCTTT.

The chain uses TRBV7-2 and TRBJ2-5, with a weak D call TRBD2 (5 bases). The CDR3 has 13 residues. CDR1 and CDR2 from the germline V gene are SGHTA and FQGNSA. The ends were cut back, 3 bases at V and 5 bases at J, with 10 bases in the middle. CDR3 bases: TGTGCCAGCAGCTTGAGGGTAGGGGAGACCCAGTACTTC. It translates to CASSLRVGETQYF.

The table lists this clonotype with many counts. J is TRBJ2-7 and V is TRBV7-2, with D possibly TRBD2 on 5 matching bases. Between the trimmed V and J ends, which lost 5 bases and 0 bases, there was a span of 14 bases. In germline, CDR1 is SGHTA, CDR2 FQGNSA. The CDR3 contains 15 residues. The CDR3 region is CASSPTRGHSYEQYF. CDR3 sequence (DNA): TGTGCCAGCAGCCCCACCCGAGGGCACTCCTACGAGCAGTACTTC. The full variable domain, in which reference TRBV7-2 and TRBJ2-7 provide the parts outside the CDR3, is GAGVSQSPSNKVTEKGKDVELRCDPISGHTALYWYRQSLGQGLEFLIYFQGNSAPDKSGLPSDRFSAERTGGSVSTLTIQRTQQEDSAVYLCASSPTRGHSYEQYFGPGTRLTVT.

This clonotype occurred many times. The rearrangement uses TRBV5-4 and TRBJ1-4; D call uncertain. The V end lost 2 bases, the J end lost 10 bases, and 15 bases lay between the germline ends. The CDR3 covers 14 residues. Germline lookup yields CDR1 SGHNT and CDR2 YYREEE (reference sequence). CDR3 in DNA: TGTGCCAGCAGCTTAGGCAATCTGGACGGAAAACTGTTTTTT. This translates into CASSLGNLDGKLFF.

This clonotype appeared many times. The DNA of the CDR3 is TGCAGTGCTAGCACGGGAGGGACAGATACGCAGTATTTT. It codes for CSASTGGTDTQYF. This chain links TRBV20-1 with TRBJ2-3, with TRBD2 matching 8 bases. Per the germline V gene, CDR1 is DFQATT and CDR2 is SNEGSKA (reference sequence). V dropped 3 bases and J dropped 3; count of bases not matched to a gene: 2. This CDR3 has 13 amino acids.

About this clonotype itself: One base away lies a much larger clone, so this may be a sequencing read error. The CDR3 protein is CASSLAPQGTEAFF. The CDR3 bases are TGTGCCAGCAGCTTAGCCCCCCAGGGGACGGAAGCTTTCTTT. The V call is TRBV7-2, the J call TRBJ1-1, with D possibly being TRBD1 (6 bases). CDR3 length: 14 residues. Trimming shortened V by 0 bases and J by 8 bases, and 13 bases separated the two germline ends. CDR1 is SGHTA and CDR2 is FQGNSA in the germline V gene.

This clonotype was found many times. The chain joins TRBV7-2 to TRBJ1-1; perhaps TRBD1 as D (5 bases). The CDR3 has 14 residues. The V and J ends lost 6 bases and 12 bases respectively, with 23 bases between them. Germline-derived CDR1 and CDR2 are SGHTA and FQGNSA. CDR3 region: CASSSAVGRTSTFF. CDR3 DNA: TGTGCCAGCAGTAGCGCCGTGGGACGTACGTCGACTTTCTTT.

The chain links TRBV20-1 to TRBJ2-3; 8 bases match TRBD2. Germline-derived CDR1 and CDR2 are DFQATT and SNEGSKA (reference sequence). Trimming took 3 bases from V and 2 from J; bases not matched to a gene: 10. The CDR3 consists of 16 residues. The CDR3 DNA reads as TGCAGTGCTAGCGCCCCACGGGGGGGCTCCACAGATACGCAGTATTTT. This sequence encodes CSASAPRGGSTDTQYF.

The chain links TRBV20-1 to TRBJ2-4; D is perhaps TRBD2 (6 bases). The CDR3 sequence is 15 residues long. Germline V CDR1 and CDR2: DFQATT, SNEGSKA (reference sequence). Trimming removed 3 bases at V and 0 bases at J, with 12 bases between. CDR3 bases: TGCAGTGCTAGTAGCGGACTTTTAGCCAAAAACATTCAGTACTTC. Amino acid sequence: CSASSGLLAKNIQYF.

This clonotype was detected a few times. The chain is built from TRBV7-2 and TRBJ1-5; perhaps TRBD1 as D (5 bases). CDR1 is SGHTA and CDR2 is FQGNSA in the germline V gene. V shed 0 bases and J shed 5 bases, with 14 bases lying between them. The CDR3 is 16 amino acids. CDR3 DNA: TGTGCCAGCAGCTTAGCGGGCAGGGATGAGGATCAGCCCCAGCATTTT. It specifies CASSLAGRDEDQPQHF.

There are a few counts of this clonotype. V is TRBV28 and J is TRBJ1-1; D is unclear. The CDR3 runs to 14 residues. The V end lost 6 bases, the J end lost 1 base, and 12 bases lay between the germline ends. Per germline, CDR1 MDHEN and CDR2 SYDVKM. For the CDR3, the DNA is TGTGCCAGCAGCCGCCCCAGAGGGAACACTGAAGCTTTCTTT. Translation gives CASSRPRGNTEAFF.

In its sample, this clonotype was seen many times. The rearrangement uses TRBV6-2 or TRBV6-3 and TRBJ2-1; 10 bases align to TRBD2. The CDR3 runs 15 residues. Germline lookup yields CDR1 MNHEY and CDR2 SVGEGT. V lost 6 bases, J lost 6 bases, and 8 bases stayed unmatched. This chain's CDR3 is CASSPGLAETNEQFF. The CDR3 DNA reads TGTGCCAGCAGCCCTGGACTAGCGGAGACCAATGAGCAGTTCTTC.

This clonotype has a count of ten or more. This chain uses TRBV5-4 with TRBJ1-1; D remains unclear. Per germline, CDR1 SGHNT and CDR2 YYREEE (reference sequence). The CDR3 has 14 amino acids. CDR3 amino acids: CVTVGRGMNTEAFF. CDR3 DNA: TGTGTCACCGTTGGACGGGGTATGAACACTGAAGCTTTCTTT.

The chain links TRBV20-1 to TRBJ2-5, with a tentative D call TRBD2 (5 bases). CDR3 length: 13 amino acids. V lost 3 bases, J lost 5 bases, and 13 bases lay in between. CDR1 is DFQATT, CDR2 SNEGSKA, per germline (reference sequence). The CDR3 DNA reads TGCAGTGCTAGCGGGATGCCCGTGGAGACCCAGTACTTC. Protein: CSASGMPVETQYF.

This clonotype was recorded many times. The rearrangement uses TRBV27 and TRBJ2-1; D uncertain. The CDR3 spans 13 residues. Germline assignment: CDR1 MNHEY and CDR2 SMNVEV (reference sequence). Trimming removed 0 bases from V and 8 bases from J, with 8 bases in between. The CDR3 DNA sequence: TGTGCCAGCAGTTTATCCCTTCCTTATGAGCAGTTCTTC. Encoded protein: CASSLSLPYEQFF.

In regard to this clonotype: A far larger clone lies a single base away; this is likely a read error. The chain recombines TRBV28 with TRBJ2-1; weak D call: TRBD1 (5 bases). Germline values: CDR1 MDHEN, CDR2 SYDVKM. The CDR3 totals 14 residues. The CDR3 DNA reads TGTGCCAGCAGTTTGACAGTGAGCTACAATGACCAGTTCTTC. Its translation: CASSLTVSYNDQFF.

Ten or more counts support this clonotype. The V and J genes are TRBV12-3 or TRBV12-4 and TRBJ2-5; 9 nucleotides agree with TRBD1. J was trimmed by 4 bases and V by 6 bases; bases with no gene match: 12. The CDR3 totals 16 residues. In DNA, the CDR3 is TGTGCCAGCAGCCCCCGGGGGACAGGGACCCGAGAGACCCAGTACTTC. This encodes CASSPRGTGTRETQYF.

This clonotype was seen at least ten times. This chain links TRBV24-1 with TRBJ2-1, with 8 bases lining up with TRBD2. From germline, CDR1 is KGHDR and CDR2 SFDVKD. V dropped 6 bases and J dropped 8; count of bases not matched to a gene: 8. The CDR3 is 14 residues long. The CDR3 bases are TGTGCCACCAGTCGGGAGGGACCCACCGATGAGCAGTTCTTC. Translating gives CATSREGPTDEQFF.

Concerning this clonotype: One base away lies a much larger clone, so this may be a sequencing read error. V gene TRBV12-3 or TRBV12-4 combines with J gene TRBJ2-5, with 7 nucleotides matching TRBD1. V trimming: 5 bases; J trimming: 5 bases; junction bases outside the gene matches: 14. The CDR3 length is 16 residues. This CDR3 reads CASSVAGTALLETQYF. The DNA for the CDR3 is TGTGCCAGCAGTGTTGCCGGGACAGCGCTACTGGAGACCCAGTACTTC.

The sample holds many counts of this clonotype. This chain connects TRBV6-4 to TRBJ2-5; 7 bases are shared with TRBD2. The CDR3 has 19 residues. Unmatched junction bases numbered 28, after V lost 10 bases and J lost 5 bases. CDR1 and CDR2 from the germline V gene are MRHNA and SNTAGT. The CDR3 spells CATLGRGERSDEASETQYF. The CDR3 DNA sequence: TGTGCCACCCTCGGACGGGGGGAGCGGTCGGATGAAGCTTCGGAGACCCAGTACTTC.

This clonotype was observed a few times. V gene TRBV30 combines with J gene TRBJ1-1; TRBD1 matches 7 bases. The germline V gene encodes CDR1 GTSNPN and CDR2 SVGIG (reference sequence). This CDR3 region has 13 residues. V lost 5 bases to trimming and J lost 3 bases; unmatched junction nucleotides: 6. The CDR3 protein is CAWRQGGDTEAFF. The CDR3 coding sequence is TGTGCCTGGCGACAGGGCGGGGACACTGAAGCTTTCTTT.

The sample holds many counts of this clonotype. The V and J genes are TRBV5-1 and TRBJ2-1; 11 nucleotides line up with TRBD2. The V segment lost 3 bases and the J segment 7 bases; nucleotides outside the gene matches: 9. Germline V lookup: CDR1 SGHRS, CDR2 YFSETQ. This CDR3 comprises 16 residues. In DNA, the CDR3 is TGCGCCAGCAGCTGGCCACTAGCGGGAGTATTAAATGAGCAGTTCTTC. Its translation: CASSWPLAGVLNEQFF.

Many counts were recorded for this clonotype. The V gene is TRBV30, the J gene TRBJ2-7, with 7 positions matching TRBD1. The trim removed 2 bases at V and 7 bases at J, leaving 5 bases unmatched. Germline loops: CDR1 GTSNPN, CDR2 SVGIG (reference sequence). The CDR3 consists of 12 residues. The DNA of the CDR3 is TGTGCCTGGAGTCGAGGGGGACAGGAGCAGTACTTC. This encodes CAWSRGGQEQYF. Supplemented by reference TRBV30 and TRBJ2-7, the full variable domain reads SQTIHQWPATLVQPVGSPLSLECTVEGTSNPNLYWYRQAAGRGLQLLFYSVGIGQISSEVPQNLSASRPQDRQFILSSKKLLLSDSGFYLCAWSRGGQEQYFGPGTRLTVT.

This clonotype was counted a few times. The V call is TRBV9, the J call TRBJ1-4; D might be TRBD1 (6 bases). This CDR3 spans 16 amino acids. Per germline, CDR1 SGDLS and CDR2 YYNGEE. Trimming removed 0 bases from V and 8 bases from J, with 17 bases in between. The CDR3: CASSVGRGGGHEKLFF. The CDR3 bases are TGTGCCAGCAGCGTAGGGAGAGGGGGAGGTCACGAAAAACTGTTTTTT.

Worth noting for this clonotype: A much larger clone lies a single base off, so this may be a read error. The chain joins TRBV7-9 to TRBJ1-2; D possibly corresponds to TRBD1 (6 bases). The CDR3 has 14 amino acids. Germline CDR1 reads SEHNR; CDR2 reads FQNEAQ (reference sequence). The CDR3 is CASRLVQGVYGYTF. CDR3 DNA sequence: TGTGCCAGCAGGTTAGTACAGGGAGTCTATGGCTACACCTTC.

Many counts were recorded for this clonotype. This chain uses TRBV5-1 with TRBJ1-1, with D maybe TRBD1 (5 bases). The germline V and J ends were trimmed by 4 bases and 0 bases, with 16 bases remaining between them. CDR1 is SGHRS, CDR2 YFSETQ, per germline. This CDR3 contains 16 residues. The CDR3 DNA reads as TGCGCCAGCAGCGCCCAGCCAAGGGGCATGAACACTGAAGCTTTCTTT. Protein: CASSAQPRGMNTEAFF.

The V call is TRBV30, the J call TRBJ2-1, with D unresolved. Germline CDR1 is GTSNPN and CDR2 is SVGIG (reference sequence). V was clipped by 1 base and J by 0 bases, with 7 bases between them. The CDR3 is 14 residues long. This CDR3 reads CAWSAPPSYNEQFF. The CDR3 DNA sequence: TGTGCCTGGAGTGCCCCCCCCTCCTACAATGAGCAGTTCTTC.

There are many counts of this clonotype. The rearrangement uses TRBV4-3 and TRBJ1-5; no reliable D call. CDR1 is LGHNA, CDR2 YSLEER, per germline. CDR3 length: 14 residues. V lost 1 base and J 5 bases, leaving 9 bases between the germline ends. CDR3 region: CASSQGHPDQPQHF. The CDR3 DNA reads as TGCGCCAGCAGCCAAGGACACCCTGATCAGCCCCAGCATTTT.

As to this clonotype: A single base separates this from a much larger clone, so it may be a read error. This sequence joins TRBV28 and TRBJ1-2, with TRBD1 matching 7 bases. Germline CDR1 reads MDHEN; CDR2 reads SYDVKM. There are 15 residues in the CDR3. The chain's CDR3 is CTSSILTGEDYGYTF. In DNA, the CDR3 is TGTACCAGCAGTATCCTCACAGGGGAGGACTATGGCTACACCTTC.